Described below is a single T cell receptor (beta chain) sequence and its context. A second PCR, run for about 7 to 11 cycles, used a sample-barcoded 5' primer plus a J-beta primer mix. Template switching added a 12-random-nucleotide identifier to every cDNA molecule. TCRdb re-derived calls from the 5' RACE reads in MiXCR, one entry per CDR3 protein. The top ten clones hold under 25% of a sample with fewer than 2 million distinct CDR3 sequences, about two fifths of them seen once. CDR3 length equals 12 residues. From germline, CDR1 is SNHLY and CDR2 FYNNEI. This record comes from a study of blood T cells in healthy people across ages.

The rearrangement links TRBV2 to TRBJ2-4, with a weak D call TRBD2 (6 bases). The J call may be wrong; the DNA end is better matched by TRBJ2-5. This TCR was sampled from a human donor in good health. Sequenced sample: blood. In DNA, the CDR3 is TGTGCCAGCACGGAGGGCCAAGAGACCCAGTACTTC. Translation: CASTEGQETQYF.